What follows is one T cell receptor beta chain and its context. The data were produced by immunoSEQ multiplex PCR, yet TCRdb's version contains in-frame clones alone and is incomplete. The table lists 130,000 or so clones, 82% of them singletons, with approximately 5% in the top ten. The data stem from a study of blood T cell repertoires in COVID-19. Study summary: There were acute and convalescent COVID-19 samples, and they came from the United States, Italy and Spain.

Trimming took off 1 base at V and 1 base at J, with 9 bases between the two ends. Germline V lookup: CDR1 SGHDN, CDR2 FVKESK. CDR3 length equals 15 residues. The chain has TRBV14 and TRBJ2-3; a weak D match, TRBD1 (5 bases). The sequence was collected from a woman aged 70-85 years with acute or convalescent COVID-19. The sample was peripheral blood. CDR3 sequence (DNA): TGTGCCAGCAGCCAAGGGGGCAGCCGCACAGATACGCAGTATTTT. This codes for CASSQGGSRTDTQYF.